There are a few counts of the clone carrying this T cell receptor beta chain. Its antigen is not known. This sample is part of a study of brain T cells in children with intractable seizures. Sequencing was limited to surgery cases with top T cell transcript signatures in brain tissue. At least one anti-epileptic drug was given before surgery. Findings and limits, study-wide: HCMV serostatus was not known, and viral specificity came from CDR3 similarity only. Pre-surgery blood may have been undersampled, hiding some clones.

Germline-derived CDR1 and CDR2 are SEHNR and FQNEAQ (reference sequence). CDR3 length: 16 amino acids. The trim removed 3 bases at V and 4 bases at J, leaving 1 base unmatched. TCRdb's table, derived via immunoSEQ multiplex PCR, lists solely in-frame clones and lacks some. The sample contains some 64,000 clones, about 96% of which appear only once. Sample: peripheral blood, taken at surgery. The receptor was derived from a boy under three years old with focal cortical dysplasia and intractable seizures. V is TRBV7-9 and J is TRBJ2-1; 15 bases are a match to TRBD2. The CDR3: CASSFGLAGGYNEQFF. The CDR3 DNA is TGTGCCAGCAGCTTTGGACTAGCGGGAGGGTACAATGAGCAGTTCTTC.